This is a list of T cell receptor beta chains from one sample in a study of T cell responses to AZD1222 COVID-19 vaccine. Some clones are missing from TCRdb's copy, which holds only in-frame ones; the method was immunoSEQ multiplex PCR. In the table there are about 180,000 clones, 70% to 90% of which are singletons. This sample comprised peripheral blood, obtained 28 days after the second dose of the MenACWY control vaccine. These receptors all come from an adult who received the MenACWY meningococcal vaccine as a control. Each CDR3 is given with its conserved first and last residue.

v_gene,j_gene,CDR3aa
TRBV7-7,TRBJ2-3,CASSFLSTDTQYF
TRBV27,TRBJ2-7,CASSSSPGTGFYEQYF
TRBV7-2,TRBJ1-2,CASSLDRSSPGYTF
TRBV10-1,TRBJ2-2,CASKRTLSNTGELFF
TRBV6-5,TRBJ1-1,CASSGAGNTEAFF
TRBV7-9,TRBJ1-2,CASSTPPLWWRRGDYGYTF
TRBV4-3,TRBJ1-2,CASSQDHSGGRLYGYTF
TRBV7-9,TRBJ2-7,CASSPLSGGPYEQYF
TRBV7-2,TRBJ2-5,CASSFPLSRGGETQYF
TRBV29-1,TRBJ2-5,CSSTTGEETQYF
TRBV30,TRBJ1-2,CAWSRKLNYGYTF
TRBV29-1,TRBJ1-4,CSGAGTDEETNEKLFF
TRBV7-9,TRBJ1-5,CASSLARDQPQHF
TRBV19,TRBJ1-1,CASSLGPHARTEAFF
TRBV29-1,TRBJ1-3,CSVQGMAVGNTIYF
TRBV10-3,TRBJ1-1,CAISESWVTEAFF
TRBV27,TRBJ1-1,CASSNQISAFF
TRBV28,TRBJ1-1,CASSSFSWGRPEAFF
TRBV12-3/TRBV12-4,TRBJ1-2,CASTRQIYYGYTF
TRBV7-2,TRBJ2-7,CASSLAGQHYEQYF
TRBV7-2,TRBJ1-1,CASRPRGGIEVAFF
TRBV9,TRBJ1-1,CASSPQGTYTEAFF
TRBV7-9,TRBJ2-2,CASSPRLAATPGELFF
TRBV3-1/TRBV3-2,TRBJ1-5,CASSQDAVSPPVQPQHF
TRBV7-2,TRBJ1-2,CASSWVEGVGYTF
TRBV18,TRBJ1-2,CASSPPAGYGYTF
TRBV5-1,TRBJ1-2,CASSLEGLTEGSKGYTF
TRBV18,TRBJ1-1,CASSRTGTGGGTEAFF
TRBV5-1,TRBJ2-7,CASSLGMEDWGEQYF
TRBV25-1,TRBJ2-1,CASSEGAAGRYNEQFF
TRBV7-9,TRBJ2-7,CASSLNFLGRNEQYF
TRBV3-1/TRBV3-2,TRBJ2-7,CASSHRKGFSYEQYF
TRBV5-1,TRBJ2-3,CASSFSTDTQYF
TRBV18,TRBJ1-2,CASSPLYGVDTF
TRBV9,TRBJ2-7,CASSVDGGAYEQYF
TRBV7-3,TRBJ2-7,CASSFEGGPYEQYF
TRBV4-2,TRBJ2-2,CASSQDLGGTGELFF
TRBV20-1,TRBJ2-7,CSASPTGGYEQYF
TRBV5-1,TRBJ1-1,CASSFKGNTEAFF
TRBV7-9,TRBJ2-5,CASSSTSRTSETQYF
TRBV7-8,TRBJ1-1,CASSLVRRQGLYTEAFF
TRBV6-5,TRBJ1-5,CASSSGAGNQPQHF
TRBV30,TRBJ1-2,CALAGSGPRNYGYTF